These T cell receptor beta chains were read from a single sample in a study of blood T cell repertoires in COVID-19. Here immunoSEQ multiplex PCR was the method, and the copy in TCRdb shows in-frame clones only, minus some. The repertoire holds 65,000 to 95,000 clones, with roughly 88% as singletons. The source material was peripheral blood. The origin of the receptors is a woman between 45 and 60 years old with acute or convalescent COVID-19. The CDR3 runs from the conserved cysteine through the conserved F or W. The order of the fields is J gene, CDR3 length, clone size, V gene, D gene, CDR3 DNA, CDR3 protein. D genes are given only for firm matches. Size is stated for part of the rows, as once, few or many counts, or as a class when the clone is expanded.

J gene: TRBJ1-4
CDR3 length: 16
clone size: .
V gene: TRBV3-1/TRBV3-2
D gene: .
CDR3 DNA: TGTGCCAGCAGCCAAGGAAGAGGACAGATGGGAGAAAAACTGTTTTTT
CDR3 protein: CASSQGRGQMGEKLFF

J gene: TRBJ1-5
CDR3 length: 15
clone size: .
V gene: TRBV19
D gene: .
CDR3 DNA: TGTGCCAGTAGTATGAACGACAGGCAGAATCAGCCCCAGCATTTT
CDR3 protein: CASSMNDRQNQPQHF

J gene: TRBJ1-1
CDR3 length: 13
clone size: .
V gene: TRBV18
D gene: .
CDR3 DNA: TGTGCCAGCTTACTAGACATGAACACTGAAGCTTTCTTT
CDR3 protein: CASLLDMNTEAFF

J gene: TRBJ2-3
CDR3 length: 15
clone size: .
V gene: TRBV5-4
D gene: TRBD2
CDR3 DNA: TGTGCCAGCACCGGAGCGGGAGCGACCACAGATACGCAGTATTTT
CDR3 protein: CASTGAGATTDTQYF

J gene: TRBJ2-3
CDR3 length: 17
clone size: .
V gene: TRBV28
D gene: TRBD2
CDR3 DNA: TGTGCCAGCAGTTTAGGGGGACTAGCGGGACGCACAGATACGCAGTATTTT
CDR3 protein: CASSLGGLAGRTDTQYF

J gene: TRBJ2-7
CDR3 length: 15
clone size: .
V gene: TRBV27
D gene: .
CDR3 DNA: TGTGCCAGCAGTCTGGGAGCGGCCGCCCTTCACGAGCAGTACTTC
CDR3 protein: CASSLGAAALHEQYF

J gene: TRBJ2-1
CDR3 length: 16
clone size: .
V gene: TRBV7-3
D gene: .
CDR3 DNA: TGTGCCAGCAGCTTACAGGGGGGTAAAGCCTACAATGAGCAGTTCTTC
CDR3 protein: CASSLQGGKAYNEQFF

J gene: TRBJ2-7
CDR3 length: 16
clone size: .
V gene: TRBV7-9
D gene: .
CDR3 DNA: TGTGCCAGCAGGGAGGGGGCCGGGACTTCATTAGGGGAGCAGTACTTC
CDR3 protein: CASREGAGTSLGEQYF

J gene: TRBJ2-1
CDR3 length: 15
clone size: .
V gene: TRBV6-2/TRBV6-3
D gene: TRBD1
CDR3 DNA: TGTGCCAGCAGTGGACCGGGACAGGTTTACAATGAGCAGTTCTTC
CDR3 protein: CASSGPGQVYNEQFF

J gene: TRBJ2-7
CDR3 length: 12
clone size: .
V gene: TRBV3-1/TRBV3-2
D gene: .
CDR3 DNA: TGTGCCAGCAGCCCGAATGAGAACGAGCAGTACTTC
CDR3 protein: CASSPNENEQYF

J gene: TRBJ2-1
CDR3 length: 17
clone size: .
V gene: TRBV19
D gene: .
CDR3 DNA: TGTGCCAGTAGTATCCCCCCGCGCGTCGGGTCCTACAATGAGCAGTTCTTC
CDR3 protein: CASSIPPRVGSYNEQFF

J gene: TRBJ2-5
CDR3 length: 14
clone size: .
V gene: TRBV5-1
D gene: .
CDR3 DNA: TGCGCCAGCAGCTTGGGGGACTTTCAGGGAGGCCAGTACTTC
CDR3 protein: CASSLGDFQGGQYF

J gene: TRBJ1-4
CDR3 length: 12
clone size: .
V gene: TRBV12-3/TRBV12-4
D gene: .
CDR3 DNA: TGTGCCAGCAGTACAGACGCGGAAAAACTGTTTTTT
CDR3 protein: CASSTDAEKLFF

J gene: TRBJ1-2
CDR3 length: 14
clone size: .
V gene: TRBV3-1/TRBV3-2
D gene: TRBD1
CDR3 DNA: TGTGCCAGCAGAGCCGGGACAGGATTCTATGGCTACACCTTC
CDR3 protein: CASRAGTGFYGYTF

J gene: TRBJ2-7
CDR3 length: 14
clone size: once
V gene: TRBV19
D gene: TRBD1
CDR3 DNA: TGTGCCACAAGGGAGGGGACAGGGCCCTACGAGCAGTACTTC
CDR3 protein: CATREGTGPYEQYF

J gene: TRBJ2-1
CDR3 length: 17
clone size: .
V gene: TRBV9
D gene: TRBD2
CDR3 DNA: TGTGCCAGCAGCGTAGCCAGCGGGGGGGTTTTCTACAATGAGCAGTTCTTC
CDR3 protein: CASSVASGGVFYNEQFF

J gene: TRBJ2-2
CDR3 length: 16
clone size: .
V gene: TRBV19
D gene: .
CDR3 DNA: TGTGCCAGTAGACGCCTAACCACTCAACAGACCGGGGAGCTGTTTTTT
CDR3 protein: CASRRLTTQQTGELFF

J gene: TRBJ2-7
CDR3 length: 15
clone size: .
V gene: TRBV7-9
D gene: TRBD2
CDR3 DNA: TGTGCCAGCAGCTTATTGGAGCGGGACGACTACGAGCAGTACTTC
CDR3 protein: CASSLLERDDYEQYF

J gene: TRBJ2-7
CDR3 length: 16
clone size: .
V gene: TRBV11-2
D gene: .
CDR3 DNA: TGTGCCAGCAGCTCCATCTGGGAGGCGATTAACTACGAGCAGTACTTC
CDR3 protein: CASSSIWEAINYEQYF

J gene: TRBJ1-1
CDR3 length: 15
clone size: .
V gene: TRBV30
D gene: .
CDR3 DNA: TGTGCCGTGGTTGGGGCCAGGGTGAGAGGCACTGAAGCTTTCTTT
CDR3 protein: CAVVGARVRGTEAFF

J gene: TRBJ1-5
CDR3 length: 17
clone size: once
V gene: TRBV3-1/TRBV3-2
D gene: TRBD1
CDR3 DNA: TGTGCCAGCAGCCAAGTAAACCGACAGGGGGAGGAACAGCCCCAGCATTTT
CDR3 protein: CASSQVNRQGEEQPQHF

J gene: TRBJ2-7
CDR3 length: 14
clone size: .
V gene: TRBV14
D gene: TRBD2
CDR3 DNA: TGTGCCAGCAGCGGAGAGCGGGGGGCCTACGAGCAGTACTTC
CDR3 protein: CASSGERGAYEQYF

J gene: TRBJ2-3
CDR3 length: 19
clone size: once
V gene: TRBV27
D gene: TRBD2
CDR3 DNA: TGTGCCAGCAGTTTATACCCTCCTAGCGGGAGGGCCAGCACAGATACGCAGTATTTT
CDR3 protein: CASSLYPPSGRASTDTQYF

J gene: TRBJ1-1
CDR3 length: 13
clone size: .
V gene: TRBV3-1/TRBV3-2
D gene: .
CDR3 DNA: TGTGCCAGCAGCCAGGCCATGGAGTCCCAAGCTTTCTTT
CDR3 protein: CASSQAMESQAFF

J gene: TRBJ1-5
CDR3 length: 13
clone size: once
V gene: TRBV2
D gene: TRBD1
CDR3 DNA: TGTGCCAGCAGGGACAGGGGGCGACAGCCCCAGCATTTT
CDR3 protein: CASRDRGRQPQHF

J gene: TRBJ1-4
CDR3 length: 13
clone size: .
V gene: TRBV4-1
D gene: TRBD1
CDR3 DNA: TGCGCCAGCATGGGACAGGGGAATGAAAAACTGTTTTTT
CDR3 protein: CASMGQGNEKLFF

J gene: TRBJ2-5
CDR3 length: 18
clone size: once
V gene: TRBV4-3
D gene: TRBD2
CDR3 DNA: TGCGCCAGCAGCCAAACCTTGACTAGCGGGGGGGTTTTTGAGACCCAGTACTTC
CDR3 protein: CASSQTLTSGGVFETQYF

J gene: TRBJ2-5
CDR3 length: 13
clone size: .
V gene: TRBV6-5
D gene: .
CDR3 DNA: TGTGCCAGCAATGGGCCCCAAGGGGGGACCCAGTACTTC
CDR3 protein: CASNGPQGGTQYF

J gene: TRBJ1-2
CDR3 length: 13
clone size: few
V gene: TRBV19
D gene: TRBD1
CDR3 DNA: TGTGCCAGTAGGCCCAGGACAGGGAATGGCTACACCTTC
CDR3 protein: CASRPRTGNGYTF

J gene: TRBJ2-2
CDR3 length: 15
clone size: .
V gene: TRBV25-1
D gene: TRBD1
CDR3 DNA: TGTGCCAGCAGTGCCCAGGGGGCGAACACCGGGGAGCTGTTTTTT
CDR3 protein: CASSAQGANTGELFF

J gene: TRBJ1-3
CDR3 length: 12
clone size: once
V gene: TRBV6-6
D gene: .
CDR3 DNA: TGTGCCAGCAGACCACGGGGAAACACCATATATTTT
CDR3 protein: CASRPRGNTIYF

J gene: TRBJ2-1
CDR3 length: 13
clone size: .
V gene: TRBV12-3/TRBV12-4
D gene: TRBD1
CDR3 DNA: TGTGCCAGCAGAACTCAACAGGGGAATGAGCAGTTCTTC
CDR3 protein: CASRTQQGNEQFF

J gene: TRBJ2-3
CDR3 length: 15
clone size: once
V gene: TRBV6-6
D gene: TRBD2
CDR3 DNA: TGTGCCAGCACCATGACTAGCGGGGCCGGAGATACGCAGTATTTT
CDR3 protein: CASTMTSGAGDTQYF

J gene: TRBJ2-3
CDR3 length: 16
clone size: once
V gene: TRBV19
D gene: TRBD2
CDR3 DNA: TGTGCCAGTAGTTGGGCGGGGGGGCTATTGACAGATACGCAGTATTTT
CDR3 protein: CASSWAGGLLTDTQYF

J gene: TRBJ1-1
CDR3 length: 14
clone size: .
V gene: TRBV10-3
D gene: .
CDR3 DNA: TGTGCCATCAGTAACAGCAGAACGAACACTGAAGCTTTCTTT
CDR3 protein: CAISNSRTNTEAFF

J gene: TRBJ2-5
CDR3 length: 13
clone size: .
V gene: TRBV7-2
D gene: TRBD1
CDR3 DNA: TGTGCCAGCAGCCCGGGACAGGGGGAGACCCAGTACTTC
CDR3 protein: CASSPGQGETQYF

J gene: TRBJ2-5
CDR3 length: 16
clone size: .
V gene: TRBV28
D gene: .
CDR3 DNA: TGTGCCAGCAGTTTAGGGCGGGAAATGGCCGGAGAGACCCAGTACTTC
CDR3 protein: CASSLGREMAGETQYF

J gene: TRBJ2-1
CDR3 length: 12
clone size: .
V gene: TRBV6-5
D gene: .
CDR3 DNA: TGTGCCAGCAGGGCCAGGGGGGATGAGCAATTCTTC
CDR3 protein: CASRARGDEQFF

J gene: TRBJ2-3
CDR3 length: 15
clone size: .
V gene: TRBV5-1
D gene: .
CDR3 DNA: TGCGCCAGCAGCTTGAGAGGACTCGGCACAGATACGCAGTATTTT
CDR3 protein: CASSLRGLGTDTQYF

J gene: TRBJ2-7
CDR3 length: 16
clone size: .
V gene: TRBV6-5
D gene: TRBD1
CDR3 DNA: TGTGCCAGCAGTTACTCACGGACAGGGGTTGCCTACGAGCAGTACTTC
CDR3 protein: CASSYSRTGVAYEQYF

J gene: TRBJ2-1
CDR3 length: 15
clone size: few
V gene: TRBV7-3
D gene: .
CDR3 DNA: TGTGCCAGCAGCGAGATACTAGCCAGCAGCTCGGAGCAGTTCTTC
CDR3 protein: CASSEILASSSEQFF

J gene: TRBJ2-7
CDR3 length: 16
clone size: .
V gene: TRBV18
D gene: .
CDR3 DNA: TGTGCCAGCTCACCACGTTTTGGCGGGACCCCCTTTGAGCAGTACTTC
CDR3 protein: CASSPRFGGTPFEQYF

J gene: TRBJ2-2
CDR3 length: 16
clone size: .
V gene: TRBV14
D gene: .
CDR3 DNA: TGTGCCAGCAGCCAGGGTAGCTTTCTAGGAACCGGGGAGCTGTTTTTT
CDR3 protein: CASSQGSFLGTGELFF

J gene: TRBJ2-7
CDR3 length: 13
clone size: .
V gene: TRBV5-1
D gene: TRBD2
CDR3 DNA: TGCGCCAGCAGCCCAGGACTAGCTCAAGAGCAGTACTTC
CDR3 protein: CASSPGLAQEQYF

J gene: TRBJ2-4
CDR3 length: 14
clone size: .
V gene: TRBV6-1
D gene: TRBD1
CDR3 DNA: TGTGCCAGCAGAAGGGGGCTAGCCAAAAACATTCAGTACTTC
CDR3 protein: CASRRGLAKNIQYF

J gene: TRBJ2-1
CDR3 length: 14
clone size: .
V gene: TRBV10-3
D gene: .
CDR3 DNA: TGTGCCATCAGTGGGTACAGGGAGTACAATGAGCAGTTCTTC
CDR3 protein: CAISGYREYNEQFF

J gene: TRBJ2-7
CDR3 length: 15
clone size: .
V gene: TRBV30
D gene: TRBD2
CDR3 DNA: TGTGCCTGGAGTATAACAGCGGGAACTAGGAGGGAGCAGTACTTC
CDR3 protein: CAWSITAGTRREQYF

J gene: TRBJ1-5
CDR3 length: 14
clone size: .
V gene: TRBV7-8
D gene: .
CDR3 DNA: TGTGCCAGCAGCTTAAGTCAAGTATCAGAGCCCCAGCATTTT
CDR3 protein: CASSLSQVSEPQHF